This T cell receptor (beta chain) is drawn from a study of cytomegalovirus exposure and HLA in healthy donors. Study findings and constraints: Serostatus for CMV was the only available immune exposure information. From TCR beta sequences, most subjects' HLA-A and HLA-B alleles were reportedly predicted accurately. In vitro experiments confirmed that three CMV-associated chains were specific for CMV antigens. Earlier results showed most TCR beta V segments being productive about 87% or about 30% of the time.

13 Jbeta primers and 60 Vbeta primers were used for the PCR. Profiled with immunoSEQ multiplex PCR; TCRdb holds only in-frame clones, not every one. This table holds 80,000 to 130,000 clones, roughly 70% found once. Many counts were recorded for this clone. Its matching antigen is unknown. This clonotype was sampled from a young woman in good health and CMV-seropositive. Sequences were obtained from PBMCs.

The DNA of the CDR3 is TGTGCCAGCACCCCCACAGGACAGGGCGATCAGCCCCAGCATTTT. This translates into CASTPTGQGDQPQHF. V gene TRBV9 combines with J gene TRBJ1-5; 8 nucleotides align to TRBD1. V was clipped by 6 bases and J by 5 bases; unmatched bases: 10. CDR1 SGDLS and CDR2 YYNGEE come from the germline V gene. CDR3 length: 15 amino acids.